Sequencing of this T cell receptor beta chain was carried out in a study of T cells in Graves' hyperthyroidism and ophthalmopathy. This CDR3 is 13 amino acids long. Trimming removed 5 bases at V and 6 bases at J, with 10 bases between. Germline V CDR1 and CDR2: SGHTA, FQGTGA. Amplified regions were TCR beta CDR3 sequences from RNA transcripts. HTBI primers were used for first-round RT-PCR of the TCR CDR3. TCRdb reanalysed the multiplex PCR reads using MiXCR and keeps one entry per CDR3 protein. The sample lists approximately 610,000 distinct CDR3 sequences; about a sixth were seen once. A few counts support this clonotype.

Sample: blood. The V and J genes are TRBV7-3 and TRBJ2-2; D possibly corresponds to TRBD1 (5 bases). This receptor was identified in a woman younger than 30 with Graves' hyperthyroidism. The CDR3 loop is CASSHIGAGELFF. The CDR3 bases are TGTGCCAGCAGCCATATAGGGGCCGGGGAGCTGTTTTTT.